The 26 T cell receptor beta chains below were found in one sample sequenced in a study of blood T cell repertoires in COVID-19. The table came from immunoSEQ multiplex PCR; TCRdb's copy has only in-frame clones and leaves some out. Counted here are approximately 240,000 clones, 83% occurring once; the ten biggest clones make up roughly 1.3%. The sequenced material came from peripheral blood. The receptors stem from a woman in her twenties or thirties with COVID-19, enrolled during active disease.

Here the CDR3 reads CASSLRRGEGGYTF. The CDR3, as DNA: TGTGCCAGCAGCCTACGGAGGGGCGAGGGTGGCTACACCTTC. V is TRBV3-1 (or the pseudogene TRBV3-2) and J is TRBJ1-2; perhaps TRBD1 as D (5 bases). The CDR3 loop spans 14 amino acids. Trimming took 4 bases from V and 7 from J, leaving 16 bases between them. The germline CDR1 and CDR2 sequences are LGHDT and YNNKEL (reference sequence).

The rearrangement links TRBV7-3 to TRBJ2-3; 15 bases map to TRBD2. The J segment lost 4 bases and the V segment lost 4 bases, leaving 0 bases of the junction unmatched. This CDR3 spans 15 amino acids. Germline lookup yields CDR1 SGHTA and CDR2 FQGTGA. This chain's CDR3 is CASSWTSGGADTQYF. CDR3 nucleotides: TGTGCCAGCAGCTGGACTAGCGGGGGGGCAGATACGCAGTATTTT. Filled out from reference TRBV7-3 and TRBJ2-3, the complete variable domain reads GAGVSQTPSNKVTEKGKYVELRCDPISGHTALYWYRQSLGQGPEFLIYFQGTGAADDSGLPNDRFFAVRPEGSVSTLKIQRTERGDSAVYLCASSWTSGGADTQYFGPGTRLTVL.

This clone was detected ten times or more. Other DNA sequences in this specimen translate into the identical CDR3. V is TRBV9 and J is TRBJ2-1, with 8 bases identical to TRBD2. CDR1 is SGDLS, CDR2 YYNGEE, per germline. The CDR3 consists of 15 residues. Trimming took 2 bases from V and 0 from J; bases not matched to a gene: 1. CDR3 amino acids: CASSVSGASYNEQFF. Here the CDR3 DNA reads TGTGCCAGCAGCGTTAGCGGGGCCTCCTACAATGAGCAGTTCTTC. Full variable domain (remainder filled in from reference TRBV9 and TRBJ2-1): DSGVTQTPKHLITATGQRVTLRCSPRSGDLSVYWYQQSLDQGLQFLIQYYNGEERAKGNILERFSAQQFPDLHSELNLSSLELGDSALYFCASSVSGASYNEQFFGPGTRLTVL.

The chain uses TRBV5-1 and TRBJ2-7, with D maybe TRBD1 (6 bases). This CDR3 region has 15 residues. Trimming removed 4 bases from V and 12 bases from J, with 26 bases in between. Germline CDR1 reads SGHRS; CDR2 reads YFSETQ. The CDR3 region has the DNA TGCGCCAGCAGCGAAGAAATCGGACAGCCTGGTATTCTGTACTTC. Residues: CASSEEIGQPGILYF.

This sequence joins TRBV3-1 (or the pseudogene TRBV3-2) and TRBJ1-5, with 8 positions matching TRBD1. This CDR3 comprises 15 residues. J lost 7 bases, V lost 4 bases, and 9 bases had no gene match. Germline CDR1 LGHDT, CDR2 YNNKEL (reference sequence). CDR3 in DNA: TGTGCCAGCAGCCCCAGACAGGGGAAAGGACAGCCCCAGCATTTT. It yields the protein CASSPRQGKGQPQHF.

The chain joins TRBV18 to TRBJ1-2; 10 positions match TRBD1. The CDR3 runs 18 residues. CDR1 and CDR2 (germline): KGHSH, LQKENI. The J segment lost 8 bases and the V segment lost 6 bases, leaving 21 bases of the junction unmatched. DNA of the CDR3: TGTGCCAGCTCTAAGAAAGAGGGACAGGGGTCGCTCCAGGGCGGCTACACCTTC. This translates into CASSKKEGQGSLQGGYTF.

CDR3 in DNA: TGTGCCAGCAGCCCTGTACTCCGGAGGCGGGACCTCGGACGCACTGAAGCTTTCTTT. Translated: CASSPVLRRRDLGRTEAFF. The chain links TRBV5-4 to TRBJ1-1; TRBD1 is a possible D gene (5 bases). Germline-derived CDR1 and CDR2 are SGHNT and YYREEE (reference sequence). V was pared by 4 bases and J by 4 bases, with 29 bases between. The CDR3 contains 19 residues.

The DNA for the CDR3 is TGTGCCAGCAGCTTATCGGGCGGGAAGGTGGGGAATGAGCAGTTCTTC. This gives the protein CASSLSGGKVGNEQFF. J is TRBJ2-1 and V is TRBV7-9; a possible D gene is TRBD2 (6 bases). This CDR3 contains 16 residues. The germline gives CDR1 SEHNR, CDR2 FQNEAQ (reference sequence). V was cut by 2 bases and J by 7 bases, with 18 bases left in between. Full variable domain (rest looked up from reference TRBV7-9 and TRBJ2-1): DTGVSQNPRHKITKRGQNVTFRCDPISEHNRLYWYRQTLGQGPEFLTYFQNEAQLEKSRLLSDRFSAERPKGSFSTLEIQRTEQGDSAMYLCASSLSGGKVGNEQFFGPGTRLTVL.

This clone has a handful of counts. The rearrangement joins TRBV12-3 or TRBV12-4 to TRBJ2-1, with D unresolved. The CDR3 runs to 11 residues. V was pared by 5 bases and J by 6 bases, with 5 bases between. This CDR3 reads CASSLFNEQFF. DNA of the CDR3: TGTGCCAGCAGTCTGTTCAATGAGCAGTTCTTC.

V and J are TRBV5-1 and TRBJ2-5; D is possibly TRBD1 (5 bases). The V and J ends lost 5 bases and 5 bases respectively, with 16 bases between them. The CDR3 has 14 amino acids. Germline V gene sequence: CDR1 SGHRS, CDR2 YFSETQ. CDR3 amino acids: CASRGGALGETQYF. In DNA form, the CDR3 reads TGCGCCAGCAGAGGTGGGGCCCTGGGGGAGACCCAGTACTTC.

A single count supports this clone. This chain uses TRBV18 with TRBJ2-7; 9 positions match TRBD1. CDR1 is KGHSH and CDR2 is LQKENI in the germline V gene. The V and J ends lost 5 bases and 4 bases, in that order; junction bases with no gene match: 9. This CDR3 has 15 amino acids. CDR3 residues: CASSVGTGHSYEQYF. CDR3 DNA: TGTGCCAGCTCAGTCGGGACAGGGCATAGTTACGAGCAGTACTTC.

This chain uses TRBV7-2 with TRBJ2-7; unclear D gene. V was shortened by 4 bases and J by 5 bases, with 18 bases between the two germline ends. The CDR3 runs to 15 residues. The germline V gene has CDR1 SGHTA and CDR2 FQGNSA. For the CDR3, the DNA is TGTGCCAGCAGCTCCCGGGTCCTACCACCCCACGAGCAGTACTTC. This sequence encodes CASSSRVLPPHEQYF.

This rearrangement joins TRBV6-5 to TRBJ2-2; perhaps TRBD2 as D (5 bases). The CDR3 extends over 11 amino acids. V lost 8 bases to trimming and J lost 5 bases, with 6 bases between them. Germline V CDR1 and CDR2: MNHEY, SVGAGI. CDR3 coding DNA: TGTGCCAGCGGGAGAACCGGGGAGCTGTTTTTT. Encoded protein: CASGRTGELFF.

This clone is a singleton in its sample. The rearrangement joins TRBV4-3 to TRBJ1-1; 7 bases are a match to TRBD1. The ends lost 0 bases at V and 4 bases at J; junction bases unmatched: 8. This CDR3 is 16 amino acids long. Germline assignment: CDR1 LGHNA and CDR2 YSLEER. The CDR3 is CASSQERPGGFTEAFF. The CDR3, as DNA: TGCGCCAGCAGCCAAGAACGCCCAGGGGGATTCACTGAAGCTTTCTTT.

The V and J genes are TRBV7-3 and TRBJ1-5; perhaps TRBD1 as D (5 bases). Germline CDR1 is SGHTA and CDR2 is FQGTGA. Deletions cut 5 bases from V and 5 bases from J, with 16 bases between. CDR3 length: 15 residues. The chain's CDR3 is CASSHRRGIHQPQHF. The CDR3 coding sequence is TGTGCCAGCAGCCACCGAAGGGGCATCCATCAGCCCCAGCATTTT. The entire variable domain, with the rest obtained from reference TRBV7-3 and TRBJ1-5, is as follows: GAGVSQTPSNKVTEKGKYVELRCDPISGHTALYWYRQSLGQGPEFLIYFQGTGAADDSGLPNDRFFAVRPEGSVSTLKIQRTERGDSAVYLCASSHRRGIHQPQHFGDGTRLSIL.

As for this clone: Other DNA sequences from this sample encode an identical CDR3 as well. The CDR3 sequence is CASSQDREGTDTQYF. As DNA, the CDR3 is TGCGCCAGCAGCCAAGACAGGGAGGGGACAGATACGCAGTATTTT. The chain uses TRBV4-1 and TRBJ2-3, with 7 bases fitting TRBD2. Losses at the gene ends were 0 bases for V and 3 bases for J; bases not matched to a gene: 3. Germline CDR1 reads MGHRA; CDR2 reads YSYEKL. This CDR3 region has 15 residues.

Here the CDR3 reads CASSPSETRSDTQYF. Written as DNA, the CDR3 is TGTGCCAGCAGCCCCTCAGAGACTAGGTCAGATACGCAGTATTTT. The chain carries TRBV5-4 and TRBJ2-3; a weak D match, TRBD2 (6 bases). This CDR3 comprises 15 residues. Germline V CDR1 and CDR2: SGHNT, YYREEE (reference sequence). The V end lost 4 bases, the J end lost 4 bases, and 16 bases lay between the germline ends.

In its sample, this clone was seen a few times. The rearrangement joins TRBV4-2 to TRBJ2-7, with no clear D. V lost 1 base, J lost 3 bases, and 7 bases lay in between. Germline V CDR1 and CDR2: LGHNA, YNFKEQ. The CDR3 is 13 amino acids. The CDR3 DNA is TGTGCCAGCAGCCAAGTTCCAGGCTACGAGCAGTACTTC. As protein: CASSQVPGYEQYF.

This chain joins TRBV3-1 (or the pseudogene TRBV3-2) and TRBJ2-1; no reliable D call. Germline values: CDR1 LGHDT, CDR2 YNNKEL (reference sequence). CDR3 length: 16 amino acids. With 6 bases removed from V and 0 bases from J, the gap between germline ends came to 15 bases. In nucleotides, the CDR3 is TGTGCCAGCAGTCGGCGGCAGTTGAGCTCCTACAATGAGCAGTTCTTC. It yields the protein CASSRRQLSSYNEQFF.

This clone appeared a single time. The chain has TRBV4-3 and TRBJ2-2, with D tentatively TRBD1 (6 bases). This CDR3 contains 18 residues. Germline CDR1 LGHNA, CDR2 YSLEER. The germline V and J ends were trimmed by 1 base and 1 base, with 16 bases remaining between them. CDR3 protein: CASSQGYLQGMNTGELFF. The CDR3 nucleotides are TGCGCCAGCAGCCAAGGCTACTTACAGGGAATGAACACCGGGGAGCTGTTTTTT.

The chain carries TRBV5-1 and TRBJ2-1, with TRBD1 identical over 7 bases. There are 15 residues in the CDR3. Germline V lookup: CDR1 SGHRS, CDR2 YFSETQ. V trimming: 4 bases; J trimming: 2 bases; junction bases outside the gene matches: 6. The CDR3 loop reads CASSTDRAPYNEQFF. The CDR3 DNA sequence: TGCGCCAGCAGCACAGACAGGGCCCCCTACAATGAGCAGTTCTTC.

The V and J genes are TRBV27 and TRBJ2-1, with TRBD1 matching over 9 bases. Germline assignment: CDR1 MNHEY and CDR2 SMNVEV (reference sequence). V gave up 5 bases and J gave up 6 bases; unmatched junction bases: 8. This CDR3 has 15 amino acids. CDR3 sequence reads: CASSMDRGGGNEQFF. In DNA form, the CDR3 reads TGTGCCAGCAGTATGGACAGGGGAGGGGGCAATGAGCAGTTCTTC.

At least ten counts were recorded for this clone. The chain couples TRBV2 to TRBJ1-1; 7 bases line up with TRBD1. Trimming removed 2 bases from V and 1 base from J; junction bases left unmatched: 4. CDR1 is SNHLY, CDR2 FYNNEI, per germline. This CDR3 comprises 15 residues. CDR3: CASSERTGSNTEAFF. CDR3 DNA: TGTGCCAGCAGTGAAAGGACAGGATCGAACACTGAAGCTTTCTTT.

The CDR3 here is CAWGTPGAYEQYF. CDR3 bases: TGTGCCTGGGGGACCCCAGGGGCCTACGAGCAGTACTTC. The rearrangement links TRBV30 to TRBJ2-7; TRBD1 might be the D (6 bases). Looked up from germline, CDR1 is GTSNPN and CDR2 is SVGIG (reference sequence). This CDR3 is 13 amino acids long. The V end lost 5 bases, the J end lost 2 bases, and 13 bases lay between the germline ends.

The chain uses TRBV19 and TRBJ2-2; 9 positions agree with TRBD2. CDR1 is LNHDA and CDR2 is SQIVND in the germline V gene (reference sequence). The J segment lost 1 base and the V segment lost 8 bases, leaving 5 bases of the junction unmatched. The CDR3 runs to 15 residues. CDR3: CASRAGGLNTGELFF. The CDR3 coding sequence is TGTGCCAGTCGAGCGGGGGGTCTGAACACCGGGGAGCTGTTTTTT.

The CDR3 DNA reads as TGTGCCAGTCTACCCCGTGACAGGGGGCAACTTCAGCCCCAGCATTTT. Translating it yields CASLPRDRGQLQPQHF. The chain is built from TRBV19 and TRBJ1-5; 10 bases agree with TRBD1. V lost 8 bases, J lost 6 bases, and 13 bases stayed unmatched. Germline V CDR1 and CDR2: LNHDA, SQIVND (reference sequence). The CDR3 consists of 16 residues.